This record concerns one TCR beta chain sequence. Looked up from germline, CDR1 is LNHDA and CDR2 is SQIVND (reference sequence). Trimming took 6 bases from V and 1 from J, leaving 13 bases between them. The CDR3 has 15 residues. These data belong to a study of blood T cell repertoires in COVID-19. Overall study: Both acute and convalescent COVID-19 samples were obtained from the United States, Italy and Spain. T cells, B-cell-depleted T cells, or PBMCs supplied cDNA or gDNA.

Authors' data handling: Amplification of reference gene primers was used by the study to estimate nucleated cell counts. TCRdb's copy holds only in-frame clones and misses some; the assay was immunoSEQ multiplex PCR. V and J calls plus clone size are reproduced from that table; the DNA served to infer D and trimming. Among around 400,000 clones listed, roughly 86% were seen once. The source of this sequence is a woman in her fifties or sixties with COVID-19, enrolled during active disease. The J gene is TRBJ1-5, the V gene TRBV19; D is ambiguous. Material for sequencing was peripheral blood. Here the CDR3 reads CASSPGGGSNQPQHF. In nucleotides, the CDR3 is TGTGCCAGTAGCCCTGGAGGAGGGAGCAATCAGCCCCAGCATTTT.